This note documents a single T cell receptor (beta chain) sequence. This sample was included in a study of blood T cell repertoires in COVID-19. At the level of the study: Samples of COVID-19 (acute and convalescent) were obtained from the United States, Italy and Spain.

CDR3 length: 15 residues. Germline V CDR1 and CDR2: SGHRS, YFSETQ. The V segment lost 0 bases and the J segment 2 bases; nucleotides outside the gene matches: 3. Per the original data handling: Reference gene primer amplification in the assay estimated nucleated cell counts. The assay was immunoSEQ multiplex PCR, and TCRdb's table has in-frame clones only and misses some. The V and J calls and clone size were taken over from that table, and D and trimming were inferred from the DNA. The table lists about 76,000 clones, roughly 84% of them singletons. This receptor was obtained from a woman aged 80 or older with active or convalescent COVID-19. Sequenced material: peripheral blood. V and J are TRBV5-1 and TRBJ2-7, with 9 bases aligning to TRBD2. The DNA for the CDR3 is TGCGCCAGCAGCTTGGACGGGACTAGCCCCTACGAGCAGTACTTC. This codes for CASSLDGTSPYEQYF. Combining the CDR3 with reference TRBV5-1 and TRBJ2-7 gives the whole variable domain KAGVTQTPRYLIKTRGQQVTLSCSPISGHRSVSWYQQTPGQGLQFLFEYFSETQRNKGNFPGRFSGRQFSNSRSEMNVSTLELGDSALYLCASSLDGTSPYEQYFGPGTRLTVT.